The TCR beta chain under discussion was sequenced for a study of blood T cell repertoires in COVID-19. As originally analysed: By means of reference gene primer amplification, nucleated cell counts were estimated. The assay was immunoSEQ multiplex PCR, and TCRdb's table has in-frame clones only and misses some. V and J calls and clone size are given by that table; D and trimming were obtained from the DNA. In the table there are more than 110,000 clones, around 89% of which are singletons. CDR3 length: 15 residues. Germline CDR1 MNHEY, CDR2 SVGAGI. Trimming stripped 7 bases from V and 7 bases from J, with 22 bases between.

The receptor comes from a man aged 60 to 75 with active or convalescent COVID-19. Material: peripheral blood. The chain joins TRBV6-5 to TRBJ1-1; D gene unclear. The CDR3 protein is CASITYYRGGGEAFF. CDR3 nucleotide sequence: TGTGCCAGCATCACCTATTATCGGGGAGGAGGTGAAGCTTTCTTT.